This TCR beta chain was retrieved from a study of CD8+CD57+ T cells in acquired aplastic anemia. At the level of the study: The study obtained an average of around 2.9 ug of DNA from sorted CD4+ and CD8+ cells.

Whoever was chosen for sequencing had shown CD8+CD57+ cell expansion by flow cytometry. Each of the patients presented with severe acquired aplastic anemia. Per the germline V gene, CDR1 is SSHAT and CDR2 is FNYEAQ (reference sequence). The CDR3 covers 13 residues. Findings of the study overall: Patients and controls had in common 25 to 35 CD8+ CDR3 sequences.

The template for TCR beta VDJ and CDR3 sequence profiling was genomic DNA. TCRdb re-derived calls from the reads in MiXCR, one entry per CDR3 protein. The sample holds about 220,000 distinct CDR3 sequences; more than 45% are singletons and the top ten take about 7.8%. On this clonotype itself: What it binds is not known. Germline is not matched at one junction end, which may reflect a read error.

What was sequenced was sorted CD4+, CD8+, or CD8+CD57+ T cells (not recorded which) from PBMCs. The receptor's source is a human donor with aplastic anemia. This chain joins TRBV7-7 and TRBJ2-5; D remains unclear. The CDR3 here is CASSASPRETQYF. The CDR3 bases are TGTGCTAGCAGCGCCAGTCCCCGAGAGACCCAGTACTTC.